Below, 19 T cell receptor beta chains from the same sample are listed, as sequenced in a study of blood T cell repertoires in COVID-19. Repertoires were generated with immunoSEQ multiplex PCR, while TCRdb's copy carries only in-frame clones and drops some. The sample has about 170,000 clones, 86% seen once. Material: peripheral blood. Receptor source: an elderly woman in a cohort sampled during active or convalescent COVID-19.

This sequence joins TRBV27 and TRBJ1-1, with 7 bases that match TRBD1. The germline V gene encodes CDR1 MNHEY and CDR2 SMNVEV (reference sequence). The CDR3 is 13 residues long. Unmatched junction bases numbered 10, after V lost 10 bases and J lost 5 bases. This chain's CDR3 is CANTDRDRTEAFF. CDR3 in DNA: TGTGCCAACACCGACAGGGATCGTACTGAAGCTTTCTTT.

The chain carries TRBV3-1 (or the pseudogene TRBV3-2) and TRBJ2-7, with 7 bases fitting TRBD2. The J segment lost 3 bases and the V segment lost 3 bases, leaving 8 bases of the junction unmatched. CDR1 LGHDT and CDR2 YNNKEL come from the germline V gene (reference sequence). CDR3 length equals 15 residues. CDR3 sequence (DNA): TGTGCCAGCAGCCAGCCGGACGGGGGGATCTACGAGCAGTACTTC. This gives the protein CASSQPDGGIYEQYF.

The V and J genes are TRBV30 and TRBJ2-7, with D possibly matching TRBD1 (5 bases). The length of the CDR3 is 15 residues. V lost 5 bases, J lost 3 bases, and 20 bases lay in between. The V gene's germline CDR1 is GTSNPN and CDR2 SVGIG (reference sequence). CDR3: CAWQRGPGNHYEQYF. CDR3 coding DNA: TGTGCCTGGCAAAGGGGCCCCGGCAACCACTACGAGCAGTACTTC.

This chain joins TRBV30 and TRBJ2-2; TRBD2 agrees at 12 bases. Germline V gene data show CDR1 as GTSNPN and CDR2 as SVGIG (reference sequence). This CDR3 is built from 17 residues. V lost 8 bases to trimming and J lost 0 bases; unmatched junction nucleotides: 10. The CDR3 loop reads CANVPTSGGTNTGELFF. The CDR3 DNA follows: TGTGCCAATGTACCCACTAGCGGGGGGACGAACACCGGGGAGCTGTTTTTT.

The chain employs TRBV18 and TRBJ1-1; D may be TRBD1 (5 bases). CDR1 is KGHSH, CDR2 LQKENI, per germline. The CDR3 loop spans 12 amino acids. The V end was cut by 2 bases, the J end by 7 bases, with 8 bases between. This CDR3 is CASSPGGGEAFF. The CDR3 DNA follows: TGTGCCAGCTCACCAGGCGGGGGTGAAGCTTTCTTT.

The genes are TRBV21-1 and TRBJ2-7; TRBD1 is taken as the D call from the table, unchecked against the DNA. TRBV21-1 is given as a pseudogene. The CDR3 has 16 amino acids. CDR3 region: CASSLEKGQCSYEQYF. Written as DNA, the CDR3 is TGTGCCAGCAGCCTCGAAAAAGGACAGTGTTCCTACGAGCAGTACTTC.

The chain has TRBV9 and TRBJ1-3; 9 nucleotides match TRBD1. The CDR3 is made up of 17 amino acids. V was pared by 0 bases and J by 2 bases, with 6 bases of the junction left unmatched. The germline CDR1 and CDR2 sequences are SGDLS and YYNGEE. This CDR3 is CASSVGGTGGPGNTIYF. CDR3 sequence (DNA): TGTGCCAGCAGCGTAGGTGGAACAGGGGGCCCTGGAAACACCATATATTTT.

V usage is TRBV13 and J usage is TRBJ2-7; 8 bases align to TRBD1. Germline trimming cut 3 bases from V and 2 bases from J; bases unmatched to any gene: 6. This CDR3 has 15 amino acids. Germline CDR1 PRHDT, CDR2 FYEKMQ (reference sequence). The CDR3 DNA follows: TGTGCCAGCAGCTTGGACGACAGGGGAGCCTACGAGCAGTACTTC. Translated: CASSLDDRGAYEQYF.

The chain carries TRBV5-6 and TRBJ2-5; 8 positions match TRBD2. Germline trimming cut 0 bases from V and 4 bases from J; bases unmatched to any gene: 8. The germline V gene has CDR1 SGHDT and CDR2 YYEEEE. This CDR3 spans 16 amino acids. The DNA for the CDR3 is TGTGCCAGCAGCTTGGTTGTCCGGGGGGGCTTAGAGACCCAGTACTTC. This gives the protein CASSLVVRGGLETQYF.

This clone was detected a few times. The chain has TRBV10-3 and TRBJ1-6, with TRBD1 matching over 10 bases. The CDR3 is 15 amino acids. Germline loops: CDR1 ENHRY, CDR2 SYGVKD. V was pared by 4 bases and J by 8 bases, with 5 bases of the junction left unmatched. CDR3: CAISGQGARDSPLHF. CDR3 coding DNA: TGTGCCATCAGTGGACAGGGGGCGAGGGATTCACCCCTCCACTTT.

V gene TRBV30 combines with J gene TRBJ1-6, with 7 bases that match TRBD1. CDR3 length: 15 residues. The V gene end was trimmed by 3 bases and the J gene end by 5 bases; junction bases not matched to a gene: 7. Germline CDR1 reads GTSNPN; CDR2 reads SVGIG (reference sequence). The CDR3 spells CAWRGGQTNNSPLHF. CDR3 sequence (DNA): TGTGCCTGGAGGGGGGGACAGACCAATAATTCACCCCTCCACTTT. Using reference TRBV30 and TRBJ1-6 for the parts outside the CDR3, the full variable domain is SQTIHQWPATLVQPVGSPLSLECTVEGTSNPNLYWYRQAAGRGLQLLFYSVGIGQISSEVPQNLSASRPQDRQFILSSKKLLLSDSGFYLCAWRGGQTNNSPLHFGNGTRLTVT.

The chain joins TRBV2 to TRBJ1-1; 7 bases line up with TRBD1. CDR3 size: 17 residues. Germline loops: CDR1 SNHLY, CDR2 FYNNEI. The trim removed 6 bases at V and 4 bases at J, leaving 17 bases unmatched. The CDR3 DNA reads as TGTGCCAGCAGGCCCGACAGGGTATCTCTGGTACGCACTGAAGCTTTCTTT. The encoded protein is CASRPDRVSLVRTEAFF.

The CDR3 here is CASSSGEIRETQYF. The CDR3 DNA reads TGCGCCAGCAGCTCCGGGGAGATCCGGGAGACCCAGTACTTC. J is TRBJ2-5 and V is TRBV5-1, with a weak D call TRBD2 (5 bases). Per germline, CDR1 SGHRS and CDR2 YFSETQ. Trimming stripped 3 bases from V and 5 bases from J, with 14 bases between. There are 14 residues in the CDR3.

The chain is built from TRBV6-6 and TRBJ1-1, with 7 bases that match TRBD1. The CDR3 has 12 residues. Germline V gene sequence: CDR1 MNHNY, CDR2 SVGAGI (reference sequence). The junction had 1 base not matched to a gene; V was cut back by 9 bases and J by 0 bases. CDR3 DNA: TGTGCCAGTACAGGGGTGAACACTGAAGCTTTCTTT. It specifies CASTGVNTEAFF.

The genes are TRBV28 and TRBJ2-7, with 11 nucleotides matching TRBD1. CDR1 and CDR2 (germline): MDHEN, SYDVKM. The CDR3 has 16 amino acids. V was clipped by 3 bases and J by 4 bases; unmatched bases: 8. The CDR3 nucleotides are TGTGCCAGCAGTTTGCCCTATGGGACAGGGGGGTACGAGCAGTACGTC. Encoded protein: CASSLPYGTGGYEQYV.

Notes on this clone: The junction and the germline gene differ at one end; a read error may be behind it. The chain couples TRBV15 to TRBJ2-4, with a tentative D call TRBD2 (6 bases). Germline V gives CDR1 LNHNV, CDR2 YYDKDF (reference sequence). This CDR3 region has 13 residues. The CDR3 spells CATSRDGDSVHGF. In DNA form, the CDR3 reads TGTGCCACCAGCAGAGACGGGGACTCGGTTCATGGCTTC. The full variable domain, with the rest looked up from reference TRBV15 and TRBJ2-4, is DAMVIQNPRYQVTQFGKPVTLSCSQTLNHNVMYWYQQKSSQAPKLLFHYYDKDFNNEADTPDNFQSRRPNTSFCFLDIRSPGLGDTAMYLCATSRDGDSVHGFGAGTRLSVL.

The V call is TRBV9, the J call TRBJ2-7; 9 bases are shared with TRBD1. V was clipped by 4 bases and J by 2 bases; unmatched bases: 7. CDR3 length: 15 amino acids. Germline loops: CDR1 SGDLS, CDR2 YYNGEE. As DNA, the CDR3 is TGTGCCAGCAGCACCGGACAGGGGATCCCCTACGAGCAGTACTTC. Protein product: CASSTGQGIPYEQYF.

J is TRBJ1-4 and V is TRBV12-3 or TRBV12-4; D gene ambiguous. Trimming shortened V by 2 bases and J by 4 bases, and 5 bases separated the two germline ends. This CDR3 is 13 amino acids long. The CDR3 protein is CASSLNNNEKLFF. The DNA of the CDR3 is TGTGCCAGCAGTTTAAATAATAATGAAAAACTGTTTTTT.

The gene calls are TRBV7-9 and TRBJ2-2, with 15 bases that match TRBD2. From germline, CDR1 is SEHNR and CDR2 FQNEAQ (reference sequence). The CDR3 contains 18 residues. The J segment lost 4 bases and the V segment lost 2 bases, leaving 5 bases of the junction unmatched. Written as DNA, the CDR3 is TGTGCCAGCAGCTTAATTGGACTAGCGGGGGGGATCACCGGGGAGCTGTTTTTT. It encodes CASSLIGLAGGITGELFF.